The entry that follows covers one T cell receptor (beta chain) sequence. Its specific antigen is unknown. One base away there is no much larger clone; base qualities are not given. Enrolling through a virtual design, the prospective study's participants ranged in age from roughly 18 to 95 years and lived across some 22 United States geographic areas. Cohort assignment in the prospective study relied on participant-reported clinical history from a screening survey and a study questionnaire. In the prospective study, whole blood, serum and a nasopharyngeal or oropharyngeal swab were collected from each participant by mobile phlebotomists. Over a roughly 2-month period, participants in the prospective study had the option of providing additional blood draws and questionnaires. Prospective study blood samples were shipped either frozen or at room temperature before DNA extraction. The sample comes from a study of blood T cell repertoires in COVID-19 (dated by TCRdb to about 2020). Regarding the research as a whole: Samples from collaborators originated in the United States, Italy and Spain and spanned both the acute and convalescent phases of COVID-19. The prospective study material was composed of cDNA or gDNA derived from T cells, B-cell-depleted T cells, or PBMCs. The dataset comprised deeply sampled blood TCRbeta repertoires from subjects exposed to, actively infected with, or recovered from COVID-19. The repertoires were made available in a free public database intended to serve as a resource for research on the immune response to SARS-CoV-2. The samples were drawn from the first 160 participants of the ongoing ImmuneRACE study and from over a thousand subjects provided by 6 global collaborators. Nearly every sample came with metadata listing a de-identified subject ID, COVID-19 status, age in years and sex. Where available, HLA class I and class II types were taken from metadata supplied by the sample provider and were not determined by assay-based typing.

The investigation overall reported the following: The quantity of clinical and demographic metadata differed by source and by participant and was supplied without curation.

The immunoSEQ Assay, a bias-controlled multiplex PCR, was used to amplify TCRbeta CDR3 regions from genomic DNA. The authors processed their data as follows. The number of nucleated cells in each sample was estimated from the amplification of reference gene primers within the assay. To quantify the absolute abundance of each unique TCRbeta CDR3 rearrangement, sequence reads were collapsed and filtered. For each sample, productive Simpson clonality was calculated as the square root of Simpson's diversity index across productive rearrangements. TCRdb took over this immuneACCESS table, retaining in-frame rearrangements with V and J assigned. Such tables are incomplete; in checked studies, under half of the missing clones stem from an unresolved V gene, and the remainder is unexplained. The DNA was the basis for D and trimming; V, J and clone size are from that table. Recorded for this sample are 400,000 to 550,000 clones; around 90% of them occurred a single time. Just under 2% of the sample is held by the ten biggest clonotypes.

Sequencing input: PBMCs or T cells enriched from blood (not recorded which). The sequence was collected from a woman aged 18 to 35 with acute COVID-19.

The nucleotides read TGTGCCAGCAGCTTACATGGGGCCAACGTCCTGACTTTC. Its translation is CASSLHGANVLTF. The receptor chain draws on TRBV7-3 and TRBJ2-6; the D gene lacks a confident call. Trimming takes 2 bases from V and 3 bases from J, and the germline ends sit 2 bases apart. From cysteine to phenylalanine, the CDR3 is 13 amino acids long. The CDR3 DNA has 39 bases and is translated from base 1. According to the germline V gene, CDR1 reads SGHTA and CDR2 reads FQGTGA.